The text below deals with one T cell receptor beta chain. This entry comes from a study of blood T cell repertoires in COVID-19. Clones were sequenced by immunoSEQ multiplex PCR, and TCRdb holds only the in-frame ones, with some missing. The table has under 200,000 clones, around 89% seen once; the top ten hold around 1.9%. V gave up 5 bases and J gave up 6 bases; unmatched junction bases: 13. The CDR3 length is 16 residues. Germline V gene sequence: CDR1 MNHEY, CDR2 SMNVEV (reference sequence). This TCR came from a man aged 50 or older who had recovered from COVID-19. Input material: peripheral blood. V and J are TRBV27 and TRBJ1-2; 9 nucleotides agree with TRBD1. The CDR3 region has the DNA TGTGCCAGCAGTCCCATCCCGGGACAGGGTGGGGATGGCTACACCTTC. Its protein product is CASSPIPGQGGDGYTF.